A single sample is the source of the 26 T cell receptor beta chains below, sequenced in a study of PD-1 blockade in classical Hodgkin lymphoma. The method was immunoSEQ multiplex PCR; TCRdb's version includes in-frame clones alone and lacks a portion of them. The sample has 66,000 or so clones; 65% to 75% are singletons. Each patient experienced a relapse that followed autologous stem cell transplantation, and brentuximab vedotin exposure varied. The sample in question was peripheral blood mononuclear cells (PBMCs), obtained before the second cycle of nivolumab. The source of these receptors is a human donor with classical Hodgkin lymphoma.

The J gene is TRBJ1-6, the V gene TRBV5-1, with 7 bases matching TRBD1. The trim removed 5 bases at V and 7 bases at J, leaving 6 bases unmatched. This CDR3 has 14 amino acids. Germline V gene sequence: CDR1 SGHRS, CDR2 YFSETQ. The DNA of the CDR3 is TGCGCCAGCAGTATGGGACAGCCCAATTCACCCCTCCACTTT. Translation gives CASSMGQPNSPLHF.

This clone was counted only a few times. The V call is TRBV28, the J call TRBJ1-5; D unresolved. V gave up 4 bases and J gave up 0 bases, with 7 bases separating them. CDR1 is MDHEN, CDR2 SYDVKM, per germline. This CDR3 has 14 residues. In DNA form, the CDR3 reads TGTGCCAGCAGTTCCGGAGGTAGCAATCAGCCCCAGCATTTT. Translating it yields CASSSGGSNQPQHF.

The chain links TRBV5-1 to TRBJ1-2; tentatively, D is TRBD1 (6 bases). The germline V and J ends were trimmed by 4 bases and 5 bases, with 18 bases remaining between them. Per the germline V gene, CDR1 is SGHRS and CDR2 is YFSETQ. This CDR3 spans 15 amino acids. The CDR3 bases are TGCGCCAGCAGCCACGGGGGCAGGGGCGGATATGGCTACACCTTC. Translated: CASSHGGRGGYGYTF.

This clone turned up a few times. The CDR3, as DNA: TGTGCCAGCAGAGGCCTGGGACAGCCTATACGGGTGAACACTGAAGCTTTCTTT. This gives the protein CASRGLGQPIRVNTEAFF. V gene TRBV2 combines with J gene TRBJ1-1, with 7 bases fitting TRBD1. Germline CDR1 reads SNHLY; CDR2 reads FYNNEI. The CDR3 runs 18 residues. V trimming: 6 bases; J trimming: 0 bases; junction bases outside the gene matches: 16.

The CDR3 here is CATSGSLDTEAFF. CDR3 nucleotide sequence: TGCGCCACCTCCGGGAGTCTTGACACTGAAGCTTTCTTT. V and J are TRBV10-2 and TRBJ1-1; no clear D. V lost 10 bases and J lost 3, with 15 bases in between. The CDR3 has 13 residues. CDR1 WSHSY and CDR2 SAAADI come from the germline V gene.

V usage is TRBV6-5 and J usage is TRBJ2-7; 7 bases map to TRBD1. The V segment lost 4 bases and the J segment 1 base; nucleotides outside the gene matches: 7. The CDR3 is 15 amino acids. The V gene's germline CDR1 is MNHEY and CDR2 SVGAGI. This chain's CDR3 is CASSSPSRGSYEQYF. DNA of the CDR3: TGTGCCAGCAGTTCTCCATCCAGGGGGTCCTACGAGCAGTACTTC.

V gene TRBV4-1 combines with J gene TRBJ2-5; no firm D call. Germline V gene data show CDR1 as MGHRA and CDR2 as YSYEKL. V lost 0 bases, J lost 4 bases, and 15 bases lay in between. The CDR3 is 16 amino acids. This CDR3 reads CASSQDGVPMGETQYF. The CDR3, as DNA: TGCGCCAGCAGCCAAGATGGGGTTCCGATGGGAGAGACCCAGTACTTC.

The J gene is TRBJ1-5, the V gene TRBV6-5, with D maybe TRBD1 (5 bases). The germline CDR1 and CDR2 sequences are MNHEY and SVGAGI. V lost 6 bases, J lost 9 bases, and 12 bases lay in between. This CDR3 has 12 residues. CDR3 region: CASRGGLGPQHF. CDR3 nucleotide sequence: TGTGCCAGCAGGGGGGGGTTAGGGCCCCAGCATTTT.

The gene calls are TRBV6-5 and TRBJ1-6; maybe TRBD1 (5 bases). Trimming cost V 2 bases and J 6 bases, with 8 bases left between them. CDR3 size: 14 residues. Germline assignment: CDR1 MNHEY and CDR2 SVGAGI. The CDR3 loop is CASSYGGGNSPLHF. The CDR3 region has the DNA TGTGCCAGCAGTTACGGGGGAGGTAATTCACCCCTCCACTTT.

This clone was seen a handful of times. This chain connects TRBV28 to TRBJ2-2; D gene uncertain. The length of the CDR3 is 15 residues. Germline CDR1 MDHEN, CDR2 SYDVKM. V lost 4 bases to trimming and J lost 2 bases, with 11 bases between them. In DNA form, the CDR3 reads TGTGCCAGCAGTTCCTTTGGCGGTAACACCGGGGAGCTGTTTTTT. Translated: CASSSFGGNTGELFF.

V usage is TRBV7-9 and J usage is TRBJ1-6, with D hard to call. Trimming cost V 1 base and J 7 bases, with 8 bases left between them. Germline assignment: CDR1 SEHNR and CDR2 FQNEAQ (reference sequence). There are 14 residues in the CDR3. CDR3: CASSLEVGNSPLHF. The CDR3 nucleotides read TGTGCCAGCAGCTTAGAGGTGGGGAATTCACCCCTCCACTTT.

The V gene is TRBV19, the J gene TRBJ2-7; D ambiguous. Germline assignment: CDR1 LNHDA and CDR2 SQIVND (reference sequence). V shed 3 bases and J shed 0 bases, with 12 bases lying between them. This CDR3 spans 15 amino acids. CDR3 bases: TGTGCCAGTAGTATTCGCCAGGTGAGCTCCTACGAGCAGTACTTC. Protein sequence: CASSIRQVSSYEQYF.

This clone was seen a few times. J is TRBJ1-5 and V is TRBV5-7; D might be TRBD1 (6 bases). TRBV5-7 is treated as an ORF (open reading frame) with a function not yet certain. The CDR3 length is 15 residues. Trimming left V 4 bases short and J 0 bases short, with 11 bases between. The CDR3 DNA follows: TGTGCCAGCAGCCTCAGACAGGATAGCAATCAGCCCCAGCATTTT. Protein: CASSLRQDSNQPQHF.

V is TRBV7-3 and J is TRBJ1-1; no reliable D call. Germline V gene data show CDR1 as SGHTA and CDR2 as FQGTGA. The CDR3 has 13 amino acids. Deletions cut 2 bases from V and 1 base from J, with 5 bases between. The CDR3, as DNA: TGTGCCAGCAGCTTAGGGCGGAACACTGAAGCTTTCTTT. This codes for CASSLGRNTEAFF.

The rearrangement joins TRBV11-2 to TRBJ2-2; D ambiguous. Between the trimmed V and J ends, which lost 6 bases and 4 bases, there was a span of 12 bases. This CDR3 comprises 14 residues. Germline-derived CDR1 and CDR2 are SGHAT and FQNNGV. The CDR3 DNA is TGTGCCAGCAGTTACCGCCCGTCCACCGGGGAGCTGTTTTTT. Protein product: CASSYRPSTGELFF.

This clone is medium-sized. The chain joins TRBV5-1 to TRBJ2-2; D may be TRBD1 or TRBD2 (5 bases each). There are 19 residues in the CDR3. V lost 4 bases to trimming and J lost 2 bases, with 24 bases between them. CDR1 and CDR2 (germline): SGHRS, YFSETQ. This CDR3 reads CASSAWDDGSAYNTGELFF. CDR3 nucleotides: TGCGCCAGCAGCGCTTGGGACGACGGGTCGGCGTACAACACCGGGGAGCTGTTTTTT. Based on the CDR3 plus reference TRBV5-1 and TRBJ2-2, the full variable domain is KAGVTQTPRYLIKTRGQQVTLSCSPISGHRSVSWYQQTPGQGLQFLFEYFSETQRNKGNFPGRFSGRQFSNSRSEMNVSTLELGDSALYLCASSAWDDGSAYNTGELFFGEGSRLTVL.

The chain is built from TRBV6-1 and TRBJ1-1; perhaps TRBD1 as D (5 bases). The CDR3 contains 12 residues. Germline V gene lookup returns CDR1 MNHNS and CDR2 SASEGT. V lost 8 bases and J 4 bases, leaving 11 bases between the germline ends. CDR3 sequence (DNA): TGTGCCAGCCACTGGGGGGGCACTGAAGCTTTCTTT. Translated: CASHWGGTEAFF.

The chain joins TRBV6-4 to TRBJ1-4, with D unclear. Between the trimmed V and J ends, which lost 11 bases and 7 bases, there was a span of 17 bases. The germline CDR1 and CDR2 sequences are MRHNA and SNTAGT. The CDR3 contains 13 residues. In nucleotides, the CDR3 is TGTGCCCGCGATAGGTGGCGGGGTGAAAAACTGTTTTTT. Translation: CARDRWRGEKLFF.

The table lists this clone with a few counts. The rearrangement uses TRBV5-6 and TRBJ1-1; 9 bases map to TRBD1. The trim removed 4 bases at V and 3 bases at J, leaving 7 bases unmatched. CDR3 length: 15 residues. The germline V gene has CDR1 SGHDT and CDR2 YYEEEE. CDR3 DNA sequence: TGTGCCAGCAGCGGACAGGGGTTGGGCTACACTGAAGCTTTCTTT. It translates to CASSGQGLGYTEAFF.

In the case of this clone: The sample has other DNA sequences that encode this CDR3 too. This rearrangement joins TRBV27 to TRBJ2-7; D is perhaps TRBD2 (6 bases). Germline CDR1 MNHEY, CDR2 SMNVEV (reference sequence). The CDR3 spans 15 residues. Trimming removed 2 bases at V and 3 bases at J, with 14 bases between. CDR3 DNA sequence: TGTGCCAGCAGTTTAGGGGTAGTCGGGGGCTACGAGCAGTACTTC. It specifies CASSLGVVGGYEQYF.

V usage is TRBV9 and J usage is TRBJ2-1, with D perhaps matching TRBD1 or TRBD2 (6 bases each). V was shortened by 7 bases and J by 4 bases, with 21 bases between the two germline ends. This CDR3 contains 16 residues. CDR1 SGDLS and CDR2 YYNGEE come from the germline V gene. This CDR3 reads CASGINLGGRYNEQFF. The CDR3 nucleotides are TGTGCCAGCGGCATTAACTTGGGGGGCCGTTACAATGAGCAGTTCTTC. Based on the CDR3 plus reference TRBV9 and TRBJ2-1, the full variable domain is DSGVTQTPKHLITATGQRVTLRCSPRSGDLSVYWYQQSLDQGLQFLIQYYNGEERAKGNILERFSAQQFPDLHSELNLSSLELGDSALYFCASGINLGGRYNEQFFGPGTRLTVL.

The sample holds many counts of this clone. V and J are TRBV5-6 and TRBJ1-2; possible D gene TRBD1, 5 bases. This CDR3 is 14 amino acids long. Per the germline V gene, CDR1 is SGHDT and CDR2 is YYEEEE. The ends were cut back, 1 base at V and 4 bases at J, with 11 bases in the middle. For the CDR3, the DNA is TGTGCCAGCAGCTTGACCACAGGAGTCTATGGCTACACCTTC. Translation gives CASSLTTGVYGYTF.

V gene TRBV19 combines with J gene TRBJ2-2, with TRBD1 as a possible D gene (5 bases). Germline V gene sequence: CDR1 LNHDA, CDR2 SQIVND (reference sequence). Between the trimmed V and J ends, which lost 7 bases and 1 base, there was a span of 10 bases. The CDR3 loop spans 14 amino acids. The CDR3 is CASKTRVNTGELFF. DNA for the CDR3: TGTGCCAGTAAGACCAGGGTGAACACCGGGGAGCTGTTTTTT.

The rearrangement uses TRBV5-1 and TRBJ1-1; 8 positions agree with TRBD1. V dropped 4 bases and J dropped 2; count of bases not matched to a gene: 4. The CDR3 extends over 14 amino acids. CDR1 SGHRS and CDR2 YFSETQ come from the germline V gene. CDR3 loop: CASSPGGLNTEAFF. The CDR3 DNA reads TGCGCCAGCAGCCCAGGGGGCCTAAACACTGAAGCTTTCTTT.

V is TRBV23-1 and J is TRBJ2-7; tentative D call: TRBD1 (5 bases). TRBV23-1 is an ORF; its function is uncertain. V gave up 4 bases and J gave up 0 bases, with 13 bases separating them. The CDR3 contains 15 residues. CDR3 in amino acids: CASSRPPGHSYEQYF. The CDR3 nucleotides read TGCGCCAGCAGTCGGCCCCCCGGACACTCCTACGAGCAGTACTTC.

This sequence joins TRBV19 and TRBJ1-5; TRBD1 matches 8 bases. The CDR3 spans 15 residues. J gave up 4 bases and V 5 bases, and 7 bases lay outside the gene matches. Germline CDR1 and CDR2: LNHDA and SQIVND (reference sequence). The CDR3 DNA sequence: TGTGCCAGTAGTTCTATTGGGACAGGAAATCAGCCCCAGCATTTT. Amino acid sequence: CASSSIGTGNQPQHF.